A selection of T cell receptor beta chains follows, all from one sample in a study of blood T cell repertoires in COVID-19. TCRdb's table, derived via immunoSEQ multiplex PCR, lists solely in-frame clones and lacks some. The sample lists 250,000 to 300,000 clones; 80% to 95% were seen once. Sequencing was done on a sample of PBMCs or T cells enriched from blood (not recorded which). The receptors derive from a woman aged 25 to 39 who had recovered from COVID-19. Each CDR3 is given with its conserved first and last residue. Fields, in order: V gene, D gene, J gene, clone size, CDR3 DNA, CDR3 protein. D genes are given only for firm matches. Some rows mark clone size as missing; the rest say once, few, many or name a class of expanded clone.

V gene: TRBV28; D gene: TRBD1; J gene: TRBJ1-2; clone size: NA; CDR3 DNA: TGTGCCAGCAGTGCCCCGGGACAGGGTCGTGGCTACACCTTC; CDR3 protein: CASSAPGQGRGYTF
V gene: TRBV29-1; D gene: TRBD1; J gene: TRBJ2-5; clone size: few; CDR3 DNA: TGCAGCGGGAGCACAGGGGGCCGAGAGACCCAGTACTTC; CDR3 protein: CSGSTGGRETQYF
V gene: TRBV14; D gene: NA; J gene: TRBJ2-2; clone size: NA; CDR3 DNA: TGTGCCAGCAGCCAAGATCGGGTTCACGCGAACACCGGGGAGCTGTTTTTT; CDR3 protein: CASSQDRVHANTGELFF
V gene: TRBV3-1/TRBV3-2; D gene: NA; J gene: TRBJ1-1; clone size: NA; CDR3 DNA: TGTGCCAGCAGCCAAGGCGGTCGCGGGAACACTGAAGCTTTCTTT; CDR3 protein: CASSQGGRGNTEAFF
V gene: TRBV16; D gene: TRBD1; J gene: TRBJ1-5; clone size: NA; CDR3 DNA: TGTGCCAGCAGCCAATGGCAGGGGGTAAGTCAGCCCCAGCATTTT; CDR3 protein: CASSQWQGVSQPQHF
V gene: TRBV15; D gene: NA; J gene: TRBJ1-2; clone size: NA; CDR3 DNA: TGTGCCACCAGCAGAGGTCCAGGGGACTATGGCTACACCTTC; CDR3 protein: CATSRGPGDYGYTF
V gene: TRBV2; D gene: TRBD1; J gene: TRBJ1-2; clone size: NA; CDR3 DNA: TGTGCCAGCAGTGAAGAGGCGGCAGGGGGAGGCTACACCTTC; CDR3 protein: CASSEEAAGGGYTF
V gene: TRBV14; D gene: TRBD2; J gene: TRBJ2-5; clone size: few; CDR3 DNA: TGTGCCAGCAGCCCACGGACTAGCGCAAAAGAGACCCAGTACTTC; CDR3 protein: CASSPRTSAKETQYF
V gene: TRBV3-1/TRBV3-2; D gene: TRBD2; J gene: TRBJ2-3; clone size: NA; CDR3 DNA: TGTGCCAGCAGCCAAGGACTAGCGGGAGCTACGCAGTATTTT; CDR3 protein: CASSQGLAGATQYF
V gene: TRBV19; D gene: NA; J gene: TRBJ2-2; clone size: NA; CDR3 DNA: TGTGCCAGTAGCTACCAATGGACTATTCCGGAGCTGTTTTTT; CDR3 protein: CASSYQWTIPELFF
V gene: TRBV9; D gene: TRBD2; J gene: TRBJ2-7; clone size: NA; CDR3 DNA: TGTGCCAGCAGCTTAATGCCGACTAGCGGGAGTCTGGACGAGCAGTACTTC; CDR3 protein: CASSLMPTSGSLDEQYF
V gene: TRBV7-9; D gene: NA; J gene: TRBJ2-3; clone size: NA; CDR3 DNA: TGTGCCAGCAGGCCCCCGAGATCTAGCACAGATACGCAGTATTTT; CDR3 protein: CASRPPRSSTDTQYF
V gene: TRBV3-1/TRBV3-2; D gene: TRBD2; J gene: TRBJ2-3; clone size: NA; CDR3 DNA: TGTGCCAGCAGCCAAACTAGCGAGACAGATACGCAGTATTTT; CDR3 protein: CASSQTSETDTQYF
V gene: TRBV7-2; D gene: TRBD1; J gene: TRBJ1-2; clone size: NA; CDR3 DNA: TGTGCCAGCAGCGTCTCCGGGACAGCTAACTATGGCTACACCTTC; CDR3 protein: CASSVSGTANYGYTF
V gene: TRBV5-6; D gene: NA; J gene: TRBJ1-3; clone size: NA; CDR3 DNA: TGTGCCAGCAGTTCAGGCTCAGGAAACACCATATATTTT; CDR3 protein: CASSSGSGNTIYF
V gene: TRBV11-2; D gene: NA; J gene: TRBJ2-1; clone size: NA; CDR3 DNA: TGTGCCAGCAGCTTGCCTACGGGTGCCTCCTACAATGAGCAGTTCTTC; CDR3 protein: CASSLPTGASYNEQFF
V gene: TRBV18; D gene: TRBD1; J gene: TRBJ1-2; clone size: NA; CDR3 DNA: TGTGCCAGCTCACCCGGGGACAGTGCTAACTATGGCTACACCTTC; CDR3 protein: CASSPGDSANYGYTF
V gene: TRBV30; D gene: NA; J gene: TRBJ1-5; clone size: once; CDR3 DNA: TGTGCCTGGAGTCCTCGACAGTCCAATCAGCCCCAGCATTTT; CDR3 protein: CAWSPRQSNQPQHF
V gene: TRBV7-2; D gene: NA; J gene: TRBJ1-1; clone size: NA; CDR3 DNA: TGTGCCAGCAGCAACCGGGGACTTGAAGCTTTCTTT; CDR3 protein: CASSNRGLEAFF
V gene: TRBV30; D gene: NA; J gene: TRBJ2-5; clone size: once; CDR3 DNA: TGTGCCTGGGCTTCGGGGGTGGAAGAGACCCAGTACTTC; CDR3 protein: CAWASGVEETQYF
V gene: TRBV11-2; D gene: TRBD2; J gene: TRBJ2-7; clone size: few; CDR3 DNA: TGTGCCAGCAGCCCCCGGACTAGCGGGGACCACGAGCAGTACTTC; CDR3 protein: CASSPRTSGDHEQYF
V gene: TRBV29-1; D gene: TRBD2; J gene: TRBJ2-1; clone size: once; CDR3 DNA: TGCAGCGTTGGGACTAGCGGATACAATGAGCAGTTCTTC; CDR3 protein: CSVGTSGYNEQFF
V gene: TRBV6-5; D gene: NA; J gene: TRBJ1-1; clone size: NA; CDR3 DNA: TGTGCCAGCAGTTATGTGGGCAGGGACACTGAAGCTTTCTTT; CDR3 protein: CASSYVGRDTEAFF
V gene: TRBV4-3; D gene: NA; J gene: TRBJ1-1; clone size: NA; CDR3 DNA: TGCGCCAGCAGCCAAGAGACAGGCATGAACACTGAAGCTTTCTTT; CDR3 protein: CASSQETGMNTEAFF
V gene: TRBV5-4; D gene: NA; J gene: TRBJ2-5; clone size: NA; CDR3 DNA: TGTGCCAGCAGCTTGGCCGGAGAGGCGGGGACCCAGTACTTC; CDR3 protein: CASSLAGEAGTQYF
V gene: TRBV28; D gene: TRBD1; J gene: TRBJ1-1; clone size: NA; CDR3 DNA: TGTGCCAGCAGGCGCGGAAGGGGGCCGGGTTGGGTGAACACTGAAGCTTTCTTT; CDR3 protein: CASRRGRGPGWVNTEAFF
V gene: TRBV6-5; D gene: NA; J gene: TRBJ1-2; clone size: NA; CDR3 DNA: TGTGCCAGCAGTTACTCATCACTAACTAACTATGGCTACACCTTC; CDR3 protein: CASSYSSLTNYGYTF
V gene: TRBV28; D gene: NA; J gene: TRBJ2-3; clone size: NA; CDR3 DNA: TGTGCCAGCAGTATTCGGGGGGCCCTGACAGATACGCAGTATTTT; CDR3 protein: CASSIRGALTDTQYF
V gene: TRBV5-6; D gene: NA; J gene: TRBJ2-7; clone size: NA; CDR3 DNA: TGTGCCAGCACCCCGGGGGGGCAGGGGGACGAGCAGTACTTC; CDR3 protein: CASTPGGQGDEQYF
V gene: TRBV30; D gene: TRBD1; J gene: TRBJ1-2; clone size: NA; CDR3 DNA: TGTGCCTGGAGTGTAACACAGGGGGTGGACGGCTACACCTTC; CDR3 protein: CAWSVTQGVDGYTF
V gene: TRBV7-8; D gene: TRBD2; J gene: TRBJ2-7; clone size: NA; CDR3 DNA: TGTGCCAGCAGCTTTGGGGAGGGCCGGTCCTACGAGCAGTACTTC; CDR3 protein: CASSFGEGRSYEQYF
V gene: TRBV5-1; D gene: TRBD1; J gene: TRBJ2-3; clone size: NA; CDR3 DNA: TGCGCCAGCAGCACGAACCCCGCGGGACAGGCGTCGGATACGCAGTATTTT; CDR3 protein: CASSTNPAGQASDTQYF
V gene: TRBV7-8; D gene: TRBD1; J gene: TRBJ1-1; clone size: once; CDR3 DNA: TGTGCCAGCAGCATAGACAGGGGGCGGACTGAAGCTTTCTTT; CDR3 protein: CASSIDRGRTEAFF